These 11 T cell receptor beta chains came from one sample sequenced in a study of T cell responses to AZD1222 COVID-19 vaccine. Using immunoSEQ multiplex PCR, the repertoire was profiled, and TCRdb retains in-frame clones only, with some absent. The data hold around 160,000 clones, with around 90% observed a single time. Specimen: peripheral blood, collected on day 0 of AZD1222 vaccination. These receptors were collected from an adult in good health.

The chain recombines TRBV7-8 with TRBJ1-3, with D uncertain. The CDR3 covers 16 residues. Germline CDR1 and CDR2: SGHVS and FQNEAQ. The ends were cut back, 1 base at V and 0 bases at J, with 10 bases in the middle. The CDR3 loop reads CASSLGARSSGNTIYF. The CDR3 DNA sequence: TGTGCCAGCAGCTTAGGGGCTAGAAGCTCTGGAAACACCATATATTTT. Filled out from reference TRBV7-8 and TRBJ1-3, the complete variable domain reads GAGVSQSPRYKVAKRGQDVALRCDPISGHVSLFWYQQALGQGPEFLTYFQNEAQLDKSGLPSDRFFAERPEGSVSTLKIQRTQQEDSAVYLCASSLGARSSGNTIYFGEGSWLTVV.

The V call is TRBV28, the J call TRBJ2-7, with D unresolved. Germline V CDR1 and CDR2: MDHEN, SYDVKM. Trimming stripped 5 bases from V and 0 bases from J, with 11 bases between. The CDR3 contains 14 residues. The CDR3 here is CASSPRPSSYEQYF. The CDR3 DNA is TGTGCCAGCAGTCCCAGGCCCAGCTCCTACGAGCAGTACTTC.

The CDR3 region is CASSGQGGTEKLFF. CDR3 nucleotides: TGTGCCAGCTCAGGACAGGGGGGGACTGAAAAACTGTTTTTT. The gene calls are TRBV18 and TRBJ1-4, with 10 bases identical to TRBD1. The junction had 4 bases not matched to a gene; V was cut back by 5 bases and J by 7 bases. The CDR3 is 14 residues long. Germline CDR1 is KGHSH and CDR2 is LQKENI.

Note on this clone: Other DNA sequences in the same sample also yield this CDR3. The chain uses TRBV6-4 and TRBJ2-6; 10 bases are a match to TRBD2. CDR1 is MRHNA and CDR2 is SNTAGT in the germline V gene. The V and J ends lost 2 bases and 2 bases, in that order; junction bases with no gene match: 0. The CDR3 spans 16 residues. This CDR3 is CASSDSGGAGANVLTF. The CDR3, as DNA: TGTGCCAGCAGTGACAGCGGGGGGGCTGGGGCCAACGTCCTGACTTTC.

The chain is built from TRBV6-2 or TRBV6-3 and TRBJ1-1; 9 nucleotides match TRBD1. V trimming: 3 bases; J trimming: 7 bases; junction bases outside the gene matches: 9. Germline V gene sequence: CDR1 MNHEY, CDR2 SVGEGT. The CDR3 sequence is 15 residues long. The CDR3: CASSYSPGDRVEAFF. The CDR3 bases are TGTGCCAGCAGTTATAGCCCCGGGGACAGGGTTGAAGCTTTCTTT.

This clone was detected once. The chain links TRBV7-9 to TRBJ2-5; 9 bases map to TRBD1. Per the germline V gene, CDR1 is SEHNR and CDR2 is FQNEAQ (reference sequence). This CDR3 has 14 residues. The V gene end was trimmed by 7 bases and the J gene end by 7 bases; junction bases not matched to a gene: 10. CDR3 bases: TGTGCCAGCAAGGAGGACAGGGGCTCTGGGACCCAGTACTTC. It is translated as CASKEDRGSGTQYF. Complete variable domain (other parts from reference TRBV7-9 and TRBJ2-5): DTGVSQNPRHKITKRGQNVTFRCDPISEHNRLYWYRQTLGQGPEFLTYFQNEAQLEKSRLLSDRFSAERPKGSFSTLEIQRTEQGDSAMYLCASKEDRGSGTQYFGPGTRLLVL.

In this sample, this clone turned up once. The chain carries TRBV19 and TRBJ1-6; 7 bases align to TRBD1. CDR3 length: 15 residues. Germline V CDR1 and CDR2: LNHDA, SQIVND (reference sequence). The junction had 11 bases not matched to a gene; V was cut back by 7 bases and J by 8 bases. CDR3 sequence: CASTPRDRRYSPLHF. In DNA, the CDR3 is TGTGCCAGTACCCCCCGGGACAGAAGGTATTCACCCCTCCACTTT.

V gene TRBV1 combines with J gene TRBJ1-5. TRBV1 is noted as a pseudogene. The CDR3 contains 20 residues. This CDR3 is CTSSQALPGRGNYSNQPQHF. CDR3 coding DNA: TGCACCAGCAGCCAAGCTCTACCGGGACGGGGGAATTATAGCAATCAGCCCCAGCATTTT.

The V and J genes are TRBV5-1 and TRBJ1-1; TRBD1 might be the D (6 bases). Germline lookup yields CDR1 SGHRS and CDR2 YFSETQ. The CDR3 has 13 residues. The V end lost 3 bases, the J end lost 4 bases, and 10 bases lay between the germline ends. The CDR3 nucleotides are TGCGCCAGCAGCTCACAGGGCTCCACTGAAGCTTTCTTT. Amino acid sequence: CASSSQGSTEAFF.

This rearrangement joins TRBV11-3 to TRBJ2-4, with D tentatively TRBD2 (6 bases). Germline lookup yields CDR1 SGHNT and CDR2 YENEEA. The ends were cut back, 5 bases at V and 1 base at J, with 15 bases in the middle. The CDR3 totals 16 residues. The CDR3 reads CASSRETRGAKNIQYF. Written as DNA, the CDR3 is TGTGCCAGCAGCCGCGAGACCCGGGGGGCCAAAAACATTCAGTACTTC.

The chain combines TRBV27 with TRBJ2-5; D is uncertain. Germline V lookup: CDR1 MNHEY, CDR2 SMNVEV (reference sequence). Trimming removed 4 bases at V and 5 bases at J, with 14 bases between. The CDR3 length is 14 residues. For the CDR3, the DNA is TGTGCCAGCAGTTCCACCCTTCGAGTTGAGACCCAGTACTTC. Translated: CASSSTLRVETQYF.